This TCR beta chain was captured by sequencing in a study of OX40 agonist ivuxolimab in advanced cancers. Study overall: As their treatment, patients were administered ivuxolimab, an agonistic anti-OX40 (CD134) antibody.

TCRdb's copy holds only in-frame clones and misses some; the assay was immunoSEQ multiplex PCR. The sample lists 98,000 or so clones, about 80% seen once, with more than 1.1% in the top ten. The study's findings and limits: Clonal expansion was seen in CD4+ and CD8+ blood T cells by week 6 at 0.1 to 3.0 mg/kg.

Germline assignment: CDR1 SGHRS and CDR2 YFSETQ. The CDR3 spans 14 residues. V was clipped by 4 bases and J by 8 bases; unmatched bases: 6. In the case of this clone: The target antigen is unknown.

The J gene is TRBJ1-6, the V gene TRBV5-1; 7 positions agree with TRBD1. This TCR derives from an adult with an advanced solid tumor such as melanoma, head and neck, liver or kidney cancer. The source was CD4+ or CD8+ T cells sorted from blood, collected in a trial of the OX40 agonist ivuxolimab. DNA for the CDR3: TGCGCCAGCAGCCCCGGGACAGATGATTCACCCCTCCACTTT. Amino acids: CASSPGTDDSPLHF. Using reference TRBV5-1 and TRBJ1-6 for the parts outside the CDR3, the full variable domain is KAGVTQTPRYLIKTRGQQVTLSCSPISGHRSVSWYQQTPGQGLQFLFEYFSETQRNKGNFPGRFSGRQFSNSRSEMNVSTLELGDSALYLCASSPGTDDSPLHFGNGTRLTVT.